These T cell receptor beta chains were read from a single sample in a study of technical replicates of blood from four donors. Repertoires were generated with immunoSEQ multiplex PCR, while TCRdb's copy carries only in-frame clones and drops some. The top ten hold 0.2% to 0.3% of the sample, which has tens of thousands of clones, 95% to 98% seen once. Sequenced input: T cells isolated from PBMCs. The receptors shown here come from a human donor in good health. Both conserved end residues are part of each CDR3. Fields, in order: V gene, J gene, clone size, D gene, CDR3 DNA, CDR3 protein. A D gene is named only where the DNA matches it firmly. Clone size, where shown, is once, few, many, or a class for clones that have expanded.

>TRBV27|TRBJ2-3|.|.
TGTGCCAGCACCTTTATGGGACTCTCAGATACGCAGTATTTT
CASTFMGLSDTQYF
>TRBV30|TRBJ2-7|.|.
TGTGCCTGGAGTGTAGGCAGGGCTGGTTACGAGCAGTACTTC
CAWSVGRAGYEQYF
>TRBV29-1|TRBJ2-1|.|TRBD2
TGCAGCGTTGGGGGGACTAGCGGGAGTAGTGAGCAGTTCTTC
CSVGGTSGSSEQFF
>TRBV5-1|TRBJ2-1|.|TRBD2
TGCGCCAGCAGCTCGGGACTAGCGGCCCTCTTTGTGTATGAGCAGTTCTTC
CASSSGLAALFVYEQFF
>TRBV5-1|TRBJ2-1|.|TRBD2
TGCGCCAGCAGCCTTAGCGGGAGCCATGAGCAGTTCTTC
CASSLSGSHEQFF
>TRBV19|TRBJ2-5|.|TRBD2
TGTGCCAGTAACGCTCAAGGAGCGGGGGAGACCCAGTACTTC
CASNAQGAGETQYF
>TRBV27|TRBJ2-7|.|.
TGTGCCAGCAGTTGGGCAGGGGCTTACGAGCAGTACTTC
CASSWAGAYEQYF
>TRBV6-5|TRBJ1-1|.|TRBD1
TGTGCCAGCAGTTTGGACAGGCAACCGAACACTGAAGCTTTCTTT
CASSLDRQPNTEAFF
>TRBV28|TRBJ1-1|.|.
TGTGCCAGCAGTCAAGTCAGGGAAGGAGCTTTCTTT
CASSQVREGAFF
>TRBV6-5|TRBJ2-1|once|.
TGTGCCAGCAGGATATCCGGCTCCTACAATGAGCAGTTCTTC
CASRISGSYNEQFF
>TRBV7-8|TRBJ1-5|.|TRBD1
TGTGCCAGCAGCGCCTACGGGACAGGGACCTACAATCAGCCCCAGCATTTT
CASSAYGTGTYNQPQHF
>TRBV7-3|TRBJ2-1|.|TRBD2
TGTGCCAGCAGCTCGCTAGCGGGAGTGAGAAATGAGCAGTTCTTC
CASSSLAGVRNEQFF
>TRBV12-5|TRBJ2-1|.|.
TGTGCTAGTGGTTCCCGCAGCTACAATGAGCAGTTCTTC
CASGSRSYNEQFF
>TRBV2|TRBJ2-5|.|.
TGTGCCAGCAGTCAGACTCAAGAGACCCAGTACTTC
CASSQTQETQYF
>TRBV6-1|TRBJ1-2|.|TRBD1
TGTGCCAGCAGTGAATACGCAGGGGGTGGCTATGGCTACACCTTC
CASSEYAGGGYGYTF
>TRBV5-4|TRBJ2-7|.|TRBD1
TGTGCCAGCAGCCAAGGACAGGGGAGCTACGAGCAGTACTTC
CASSQGQGSYEQYF
>TRBV2|TRBJ2-5|.|TRBD2
TGTGCCAGCAGTGGGACCGGGACTAGCGGGGCCGTCCCTCCTGAGACCCAGTACTTC
CASSGTGTSGAVPPETQYF
>TRBV29-1|TRBJ2-5|.|TRBD1
TGCAGCGTTGAAGATCGGGACAGGGACGAGACCCAGTACTTC
CSVEDRDRDETQYF
>TRBV6-4|TRBJ2-3|.|TRBD2
TGTGCCAGCAGTACTAGCGGGAGGGATACGCAGTATTTT
CASSTSGRDTQYF
>TRBV19|TRBJ2-1|once|TRBD2
TGTGCCAGTAGGACCAGGACTAGCGGGAGTTATGGGAATGAGCAGTTCTTC
CASRTRTSGSYGNEQFF
>TRBV2|TRBJ2-1|.|.
TGTGCCAGCAGGCAAATGAGACAGGTTCGTGACAATGAGCAGTTCTTC
CASRQMRQVRDNEQFF
>TRBV29-1|TRBJ2-5|.|TRBD2
TGCAGCGTTGCACTAGCGGGAGAAGAGACCCAGTACTTC
CSVALAGEETQYF
>TRBV5-8|TRBJ2-5|.|.
TGTGCCAGCAGCCCTCAAGAGACCCAGTACTTC
CASSPQETQYF
>TRBV2|TRBJ2-3|.|.
TGTGCCAGCAGTGAGGTAGCGACGACGCAGTATTTT
CASSEVATTQYF
>TRBV6-5|TRBJ1-1|.|.
TGTGCCAGCAGCTCCCCCGGGGAAGCTTTCTTT
CASSSPGEAFF
>TRBV25-1|TRBJ2-7|.|.
TGTGCCAGCGGCCGCTACGAGCAGTACTTC
CASGRYEQYF
>TRBV19|TRBJ1-2|.|TRBD1
TGTGCCAGTAGTTACGGGACAGCCTATGGCTACACCTTC
CASSYGTAYGYTF
>TRBV9|TRBJ2-7|.|TRBD1
TGTGCCAGCAGCACACTGCAGGGGGACGAGCAGTACTTC
CASSTLQGDEQYF
>TRBV9|TRBJ2-2|.|TRBD2
TGTGCCAGCAGCCCTTTCGGGGGGGGGCAGGTCGGGGAGCTGTTTTTT
CASSPFGGGQVGELFF
>TRBV29-1|TRBJ1-2|.|TRBD1
TGCAGCGTTGGACAGGGTTTCAGGGGCTACACCTTC
CSVGQGFRGYTF
>TRBV6-5|TRBJ1-2|.|TRBD1
TGTGCCAGCAGTTACGGGACAGGGGAAGGCTACACCTTC
CASSYGTGEGYTF
>TRBV11-3|TRBJ2-2|.|TRBD2
TGTGCCAGCAGCTCCCTGAAAATAGCGGGAGGGCAGAGCGGGGAGCTGTTTTTT
CASSSLKIAGGQSGELFF
>TRBV2|TRBJ2-1|.|TRBD2
TGTGCCAGCACCACTAGCGGGTTTTACAATGAGCAGTTCTTC
CASTTSGFYNEQFF
>TRBV5-1|TRBJ2-7|.|TRBD2
TGCGCCAGCAGCTTGACAGCGGGAGTGGACGAGCAGTACTTC
CASSLTAGVDEQYF
>TRBV5-5|TRBJ1-4|.|TRBD1
TGTGCCAGCAGCTTCTGGACAGGGCTCGATGAAAAACTGTTTTTT
CASSFWTGLDEKLFF
>TRBV19|TRBJ1-1|.|.
TGTGCCAGTAGTCCCCGGACAGAGAACACTGAAGCTTTCTTT
CASSPRTENTEAFF
>TRBV7-9|TRBJ2-7|.|TRBD1
TGTGCCAGCAGCCCCCCTCCGGGACAGGGGATTGGGGAGCAGTACTTC
CASSPPPGQGIGEQYF
>TRBV30|TRBJ1-1|.|.
TGTGCCTGGAGTGTATTGCGCTCCACTGAAGCTTTCTTT
CAWSVLRSTEAFF
>TRBV6-5|TRBJ1-1|.|TRBD1
TGTGCCAGCAGTGACAGGGAGGTAGATTTCTTT
CASSDREVDFF
>TRBV7-2|TRBJ2-7|.|.
TGTGCCAGCAGCTTAGAGCCAGGAACCTACGAGCAGTACTTC
CASSLEPGTYEQYF
>TRBV6-5|TRBJ1-5|.|TRBD1
TGTGCCAGCAGTCCCCAGGGGGTATATCAGCCCCAGCATTTT
CASSPQGVYQPQHF
>TRBV9|TRBJ1-5|.|.
TGTGCCAGCAGCGCCCTCGGGAATAGCAATCAGCCCCAGCATTTT
CASSALGNSNQPQHF
>TRBV29-1|TRBJ2-6|once|.
TGCAGCGTTGAAGAGACCGGGACAACTGGGGCCAACGTCCTGACTTTC
CSVEETGTTGANVLTF
>TRBV7-2|TRBJ1-1|.|.
TGTGCCAGCAGCTTTTCGATAAGCATGAACACTGAAGCTTTCTTT
CASSFSISMNTEAFF
>TRBV30|TRBJ1-4|.|.
TGTGCCTGGAGCGGTGGACAGAATGAAAAACTGTTTTTT
CAWSGGQNEKLFF
>TRBV6-5|TRBJ2-7|.|.
TGTGCCACCAAGGACAGTCCCCGGCAGTACTTC
CATKDSPRQYF
>TRBV29-1|TRBJ1-1|.|TRBD1
TGCAGCGTACAGGGGGCAGTGGCTTTCTTT
CSVQGAVAFF
>TRBV7-8|TRBJ1-2|.|.
TGTGCCAGCACATTACCCCAGGGAAACGGGGGGTATGGCTACACCTTC
CASTLPQGNGGYGYTF
>TRBV11-2|TRBJ2-2|.|.
TGTGCCAGCAGCTTATATCCGGTAACCACCGGGGAGCTGTTTTTT
CASSLYPVTTGELFF
>TRBV6-6|TRBJ1-1|.|.
TGTGCCAGCTCGTTGGACACGCGAGGATCCACTGAAGCTTTCTTT
CASSLDTRGSTEAFF
>TRBV9|TRBJ2-1|.|TRBD2
TGTGCCAGCAGCCTCTGGGAGGGTGAGCAGTTCTTC
CASSLWEGEQFF
>TRBV9|TRBJ2-1|.|TRBD2
TGTGCCAGCAGCGTATCCGGGACTAGCGGGAGTACCTATGAGCAGTTCTTC
CASSVSGTSGSTYEQFF
>TRBV7-9|TRBJ2-1|.|.
TGTGCCAGCAGCTTAAGTTTCTCGGACAGTCTCACCCTCAGGCGGTTCTTC
CASSLSFSDSLTLRRFF
>TRBV28|TRBJ1-1|few|.
TGTGCCAGCAGCGTCGGGAGGAACACTGAAGCTTTCTTT
CASSVGRNTEAFF
>TRBV7-9|TRBJ1-5|.|.
TGTGCCAGCAGCTTAGACAACAGCCAGCCCCAGCATTTT
CASSLDNSQPQHF
>TRBV30|TRBJ1-5|.|TRBD1
TGTGCCTGGAGTGGGGGACAGGGAGGACAGCCCCAGCATTTT
CAWSGGQGGQPQHF